Each of the 6 T cell receptor beta chains below was sequenced from the same sample in a study of T-cell memory formation after mild COVID-19. TCRdb itself ran the 5' RACE reads through MiXCR, one entry per CDR3 protein. The sample yields some 180,000 distinct CDR3 sequences, 10% to 15% seen once. The sequencing input was PBMCs or a T cell subset sorted from them (not recorded which). The receptors were sampled from a man between 18 and 29 years old who had mild COVID-19 (a few samples of this study predate the infection). Cell type and time point are not known.

This clonotype occurred a few times. The chain couples TRBV5-1 to TRBJ1-4; weak D call: TRBD1 (5 bases). This CDR3 region has 14 residues. Between the trimmed V and J ends, which lost 5 bases and 2 bases, there was a span of 10 bases. Germline assignment: CDR1 SGHRS and CDR2 YFSETQ. The CDR3 region is CASRSRVTNEKLFF. CDR3 coding DNA: TGCGCCAGCAGATCCAGGGTGACTAATGAAAAACTGTTTTTT.

The V call is TRBV7-2, the J call TRBJ2-3; the D gene is possibly TRBD2 (6 bases). V lost 5 bases to trimming and J lost 4 bases, with 10 bases between them. The CDR3 length is 13 residues. CDR1 and CDR2 (germline): SGHTA, FQGNSA. CDR3 residues: CASSPRGSDTQYF. DNA for the CDR3: TGTGCCAGCAGCCCCCGGGGGTCAGATACGCAGTATTTT.

This clonotype was detected a few times. This sequence joins TRBV7-9 and TRBJ1-6; D unresolved. The CDR3 covers 12 residues. V lost 5 bases to trimming and J lost 8 bases, with 7 bases between them. Germline CDR1 and CDR2: SEHNR and FQNEAQ (reference sequence). CDR3 in DNA: TGTGCCAGCAGCGAAGGAGATTCACCCCTCCACTTT. This encodes CASSEGDSPLHF.

The chain joins TRBV7-3 to TRBJ2-1, with D perhaps being TRBD1 or TRBD2 (5 bases each). V dropped 5 bases and J dropped 6 bases, with 14 bases sitting between them. In germline, CDR1 is SGHTA, CDR2 FQGTGA. This CDR3 contains 14 residues. In DNA, the CDR3 is TGTGCCAGCAGCCCTGACCGGGACCGCAATGAGCAGTTCTTC. Encoded protein: CASSPDRDRNEQFF.

CDR3 loop: CASSRGPLRETQYF. The CDR3 DNA is TGCGCCAGCAGCCGGGGACCTCTCCGCGAGACCCAGTACTTC. The chain recombines TRBV4-1 with TRBJ2-5; TRBD1 or TRBD2 may be the D gene (5 bases each). V lost 4 bases and J 5 bases, leaving 14 bases between the germline ends. CDR1 is MGHRA, CDR2 YSYEKL, per germline. The CDR3 length is 14 residues.

The V call is TRBV7-2, the J call TRBJ2-3; no clear D gene. Germline lookup yields CDR1 SGHTA and CDR2 FQGNSA. This CDR3 is 14 amino acids long. The V end lost 7 bases, the J end lost 2 bases, and 13 bases lay between the germline ends. In nucleotides, the CDR3 is TGTGCCAGCATCCCCGGACGTTTCACAGATACGCAGTATTTT. This gives the protein CASIPGRFTDTQYF.